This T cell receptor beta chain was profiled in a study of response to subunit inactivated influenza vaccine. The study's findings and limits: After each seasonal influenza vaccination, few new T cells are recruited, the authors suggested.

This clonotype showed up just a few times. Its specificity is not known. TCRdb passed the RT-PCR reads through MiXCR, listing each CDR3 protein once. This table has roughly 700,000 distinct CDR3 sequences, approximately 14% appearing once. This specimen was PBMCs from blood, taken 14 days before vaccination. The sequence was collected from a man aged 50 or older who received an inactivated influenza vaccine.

This CDR3 reads CASSKHRDTYTDTQYF. The CDR3 DNA reads TGTGCCAGCAGCAAACACCGGGACACCTACACAGATACGCAGTATTTT. V and J are TRBV14 and TRBJ2-3; TRBD1 might be the D (6 bases). Per germline, CDR1 SGHDN and CDR2 FVKESK. V was clipped by 5 bases and J by 2 bases, with 17 bases between them. This CDR3 is 16 amino acids long.